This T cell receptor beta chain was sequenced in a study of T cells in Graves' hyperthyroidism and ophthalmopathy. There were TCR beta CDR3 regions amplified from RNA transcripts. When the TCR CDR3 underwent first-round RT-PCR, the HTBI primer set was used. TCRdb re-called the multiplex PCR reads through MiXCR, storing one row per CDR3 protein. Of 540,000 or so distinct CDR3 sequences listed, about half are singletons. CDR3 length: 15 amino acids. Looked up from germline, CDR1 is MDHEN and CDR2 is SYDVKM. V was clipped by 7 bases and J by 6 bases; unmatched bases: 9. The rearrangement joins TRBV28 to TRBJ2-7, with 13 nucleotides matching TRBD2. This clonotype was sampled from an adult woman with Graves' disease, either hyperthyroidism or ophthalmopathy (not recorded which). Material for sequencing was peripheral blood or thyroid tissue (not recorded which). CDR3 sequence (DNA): TGTGCCAGCACCCCGGGACTAGCGGGAACCCTCGAGCAGTACTTC. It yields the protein CASTPGLAGTLEQYF.